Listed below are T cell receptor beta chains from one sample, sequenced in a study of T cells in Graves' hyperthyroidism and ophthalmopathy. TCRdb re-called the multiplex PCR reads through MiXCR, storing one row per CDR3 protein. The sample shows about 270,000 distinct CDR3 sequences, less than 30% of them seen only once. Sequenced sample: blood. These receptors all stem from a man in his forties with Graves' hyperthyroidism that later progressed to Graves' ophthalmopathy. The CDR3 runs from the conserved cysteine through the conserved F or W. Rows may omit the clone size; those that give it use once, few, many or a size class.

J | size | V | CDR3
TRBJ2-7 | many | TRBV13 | CASSLKGEYEQYF
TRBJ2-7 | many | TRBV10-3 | CAISESNRVVWEQYF
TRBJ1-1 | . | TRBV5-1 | CASKGTDHTEAFF
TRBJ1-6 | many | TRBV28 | CASTPRAGNNSPLHF
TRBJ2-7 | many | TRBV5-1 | CASSLSQGNHEQYF
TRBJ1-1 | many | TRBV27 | CASSLSQPRGKTEAFF
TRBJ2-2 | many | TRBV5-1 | CASSSTQGPGELFF
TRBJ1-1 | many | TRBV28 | CASSLRTGGGTEAFF
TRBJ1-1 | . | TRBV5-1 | CASSLVPGGVGTEAFF
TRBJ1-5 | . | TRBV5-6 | CASSLSWRGQGVNQPQHF
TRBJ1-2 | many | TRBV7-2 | CASSLAAGRPNYGYTF
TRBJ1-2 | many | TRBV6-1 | CATSNRGRYTF
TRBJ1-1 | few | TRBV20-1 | CSALRPLNTEAFF
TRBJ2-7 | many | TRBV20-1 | CSARVGQGQTYSYEQYF
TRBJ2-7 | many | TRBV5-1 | CASSLGGQDAYEQYF
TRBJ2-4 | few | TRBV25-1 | CASSFLGDIQYF
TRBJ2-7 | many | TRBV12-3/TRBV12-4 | CASSSSGTSITPYEQYF
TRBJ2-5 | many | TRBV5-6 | CASSFETGMRKETQYF
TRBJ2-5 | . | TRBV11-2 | CASSSHKWGSQETQYF
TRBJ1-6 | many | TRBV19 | CASSISGFGNSPLHF
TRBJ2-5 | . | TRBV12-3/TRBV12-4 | CASSLGLGLETQYF
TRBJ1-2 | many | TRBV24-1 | CATSDLGRGGHGYTF
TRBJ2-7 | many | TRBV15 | CATMGTGGKGYF
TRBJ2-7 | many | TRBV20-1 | CSATVSGTSAAEQYF
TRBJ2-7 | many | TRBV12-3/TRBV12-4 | CASSPSHRAYEQYF
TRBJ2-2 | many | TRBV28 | CASSPGHRENTGELSF
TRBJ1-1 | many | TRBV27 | CASSSRETPNTEAFF
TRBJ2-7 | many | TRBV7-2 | CASSLMSVSSYEQYF
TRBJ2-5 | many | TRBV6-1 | CASSKIAGGLSETQYF
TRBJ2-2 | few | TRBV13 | CASSKGRTGLTGELFF
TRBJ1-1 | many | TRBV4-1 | CASSQGGVGSGDTEAFF
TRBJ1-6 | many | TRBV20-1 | CSARTSSYNSPLHF
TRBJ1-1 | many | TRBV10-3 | CAISESRGAEAFF
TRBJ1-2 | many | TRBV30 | CAWSGGRSSYAGYTF
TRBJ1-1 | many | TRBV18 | CASSRQGKDTEAFF
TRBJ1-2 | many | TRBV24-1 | CATSDPGTGSFYGYTF
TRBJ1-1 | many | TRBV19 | CASSRSGLNTEAFF
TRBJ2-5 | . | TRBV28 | CASKGGAVQETQYF
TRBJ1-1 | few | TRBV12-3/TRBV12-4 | CASSFTREGGEAFF
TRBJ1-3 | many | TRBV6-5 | CASGASENTIYF
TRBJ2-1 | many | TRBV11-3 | CASSLSVTYNEQFF
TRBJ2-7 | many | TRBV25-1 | CASSLGGRYEQYF
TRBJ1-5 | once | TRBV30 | CAWSVIGRRNQPQHF
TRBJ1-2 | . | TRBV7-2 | CASSGGTGSYGYTF
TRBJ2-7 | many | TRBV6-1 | CASSDSWDYEQYF
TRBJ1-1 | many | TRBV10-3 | CSQPVRGYTEAFF
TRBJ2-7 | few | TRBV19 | CASSVSGVEQYF
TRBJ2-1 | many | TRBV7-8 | CASSLGLAVYNEQFF
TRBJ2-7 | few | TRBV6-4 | CASTLQSRGVNEQYF
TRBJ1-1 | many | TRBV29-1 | CSVYRGEGTEAFF
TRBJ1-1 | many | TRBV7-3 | CASSLKGGGTEAFF
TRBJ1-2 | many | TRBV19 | CASSIQAYYGYTF
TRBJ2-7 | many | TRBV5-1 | CASSLFGQGFDEQYF
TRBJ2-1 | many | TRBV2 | CASSEYVAANEQFF